This TCR beta chain was documented in a study of cytomegalovirus exposure and HLA in healthy donors. PCR employed 60 Vbeta and 13 Jbeta primers. Assay used: immunoSEQ multiplex PCR; TCRdb lists only in-frame clones, some missing. The sample lists 95,000 to 150,000 clones, over 9.5% seen once, with approximately 4.4% in the top ten. General study points: The records held CMV serostatus as the only immune exposure information. Presence/absence analyses rested on an assumption that sequencing depth was roughly uniform across donors.

In regard to this clone: Its antigen is unidentified.

The source material was PBMCs. The sequence was obtained from a young woman in good health and CMV-seropositive.

CDR3 residues: CASSLGLGGEQYF. CDR3 DNA sequence: TGTGCCAGCAGCCTGGGACTAGGTGGGGAGCAGTACTTC. The chain carries TRBV7-3 and TRBJ2-7; TRBD2 agrees at 8 bases. Losses at the gene ends were 5 bases for V and 7 bases for J; bases not matched to a gene: 7. The CDR3 is 13 amino acids. The germline CDR1 and CDR2 sequences are SGHTA and FQGTGA.